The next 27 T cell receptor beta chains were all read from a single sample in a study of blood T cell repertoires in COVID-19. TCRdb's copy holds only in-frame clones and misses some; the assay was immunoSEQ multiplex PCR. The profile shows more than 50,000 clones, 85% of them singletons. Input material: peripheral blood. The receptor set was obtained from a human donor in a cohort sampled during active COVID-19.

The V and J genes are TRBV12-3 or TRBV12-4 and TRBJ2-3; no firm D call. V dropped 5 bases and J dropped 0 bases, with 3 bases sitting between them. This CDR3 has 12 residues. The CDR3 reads CASSPSTDTQYF. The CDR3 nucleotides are TGTGCCAGCAGTCCAAGCACAGATACGCAGTATTTT.

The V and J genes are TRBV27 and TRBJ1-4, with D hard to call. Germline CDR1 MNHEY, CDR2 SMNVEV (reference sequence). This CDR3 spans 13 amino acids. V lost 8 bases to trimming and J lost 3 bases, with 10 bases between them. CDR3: CASSITANEKLFF. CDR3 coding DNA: TGTGCCAGCTCTATAACGGCTAATGAAAAACTGTTTTTT.

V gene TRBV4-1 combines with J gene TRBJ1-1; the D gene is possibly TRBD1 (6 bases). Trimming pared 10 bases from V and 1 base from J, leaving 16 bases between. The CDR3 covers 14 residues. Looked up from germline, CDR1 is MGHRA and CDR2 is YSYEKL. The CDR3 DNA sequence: TGCGCCACCAGGGGCCTCTTGAGGAACACTGAAGCTTTCTTT. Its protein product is CATRGLLRNTEAFF.

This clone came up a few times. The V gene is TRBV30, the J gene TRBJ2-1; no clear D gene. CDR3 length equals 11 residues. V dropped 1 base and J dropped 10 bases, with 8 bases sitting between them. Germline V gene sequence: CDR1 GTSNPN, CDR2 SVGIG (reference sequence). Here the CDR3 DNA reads TGTGCCTGGAGTGGCATCTACGAGCAGTTCTTC. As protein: CAWSGIYEQFF.

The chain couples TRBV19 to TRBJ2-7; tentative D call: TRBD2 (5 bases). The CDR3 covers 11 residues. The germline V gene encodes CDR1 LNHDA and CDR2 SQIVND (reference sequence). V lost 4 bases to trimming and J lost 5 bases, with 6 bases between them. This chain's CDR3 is CASSNGDEQYF. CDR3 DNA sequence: TGTGCCAGTAGTAACGGGGACGAGCAGTACTTC.

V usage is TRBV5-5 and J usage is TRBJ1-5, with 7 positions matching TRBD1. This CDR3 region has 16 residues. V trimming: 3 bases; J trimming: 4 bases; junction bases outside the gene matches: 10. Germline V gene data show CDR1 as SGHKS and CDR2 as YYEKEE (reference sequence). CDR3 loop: CASSYIPEQGNQPQHF. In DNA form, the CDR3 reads TGTGCCAGCAGCTACATACCCGAACAGGGGAATCAGCCCCAGCATTTT.

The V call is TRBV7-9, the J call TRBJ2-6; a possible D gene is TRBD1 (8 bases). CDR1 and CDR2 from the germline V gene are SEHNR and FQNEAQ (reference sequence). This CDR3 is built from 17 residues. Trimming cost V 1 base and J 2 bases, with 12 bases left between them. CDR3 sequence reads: CASSLEQGGTGANVLTF. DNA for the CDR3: TGTGCCAGCAGCTTAGAACAGGGGGGGACTGGGGCCAACGTCCTGACTTTC. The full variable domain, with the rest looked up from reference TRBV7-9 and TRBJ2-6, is DTGVSQNPRHKITKRGQNVTFRCDPISEHNRLYWYRQTLGQGPEFLTYFQNEAQLEKSRLLSDRFSAERPKGSFSTLEIQRTEQGDSAMYLCASSLEQGGTGANVLTFGAGSRLTVL.

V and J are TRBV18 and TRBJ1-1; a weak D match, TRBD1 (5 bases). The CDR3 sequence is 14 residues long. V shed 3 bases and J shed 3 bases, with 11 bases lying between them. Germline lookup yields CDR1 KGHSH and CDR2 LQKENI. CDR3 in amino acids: CASSPTARDTEAFF. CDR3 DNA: TGTGCCAGCTCACCGACAGCCCGAGACACTGAAGCTTTCTTT.

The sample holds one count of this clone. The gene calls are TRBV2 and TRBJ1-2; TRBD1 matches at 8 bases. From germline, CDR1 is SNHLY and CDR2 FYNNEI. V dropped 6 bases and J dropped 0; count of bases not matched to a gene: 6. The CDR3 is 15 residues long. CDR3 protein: CASRPGQEANYGYTF. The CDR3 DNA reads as TGTGCCAGCAGACCGGGACAGGAAGCTAACTATGGCTACACCTTC.

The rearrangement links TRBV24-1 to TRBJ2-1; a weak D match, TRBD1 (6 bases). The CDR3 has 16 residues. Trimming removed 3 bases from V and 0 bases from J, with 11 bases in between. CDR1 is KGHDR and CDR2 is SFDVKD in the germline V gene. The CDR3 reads CATSDPGQTSYNEQFF. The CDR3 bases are TGTGCCACCAGTGATCCCGGACAGACCTCCTACAATGAGCAGTTCTTC.

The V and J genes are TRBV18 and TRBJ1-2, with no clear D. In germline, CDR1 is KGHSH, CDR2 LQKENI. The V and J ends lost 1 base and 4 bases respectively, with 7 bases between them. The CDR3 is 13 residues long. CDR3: CASSPLDTYGYTF. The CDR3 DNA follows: TGTGCCAGCTCACCACTCGACACCTATGGCTACACCTTC.

The CDR3 bases are TGTGCCAGCAGTCCCAGTACTAGGGTGGATGGTGAGCAGTTCTTC. Protein product: CASSPSTRVDGEQFF. V usage is TRBV27 and J usage is TRBJ2-1, with TRBD2 as a possible D gene (5 bases). Germline values: CDR1 MNHEY, CDR2 SMNVEV (reference sequence). This CDR3 has 15 residues. Trimming took off 5 bases at V and 9 bases at J, with 20 bases between the two ends.

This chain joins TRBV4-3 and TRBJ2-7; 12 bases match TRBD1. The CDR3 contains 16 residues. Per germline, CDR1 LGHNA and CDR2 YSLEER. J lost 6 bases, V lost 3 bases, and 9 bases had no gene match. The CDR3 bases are TGCGCCAGCAGCCAGTTGGGGGACAGGGGGCCCGGCGAGCAGTACTTC. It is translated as CASSQLGDRGPGEQYF.

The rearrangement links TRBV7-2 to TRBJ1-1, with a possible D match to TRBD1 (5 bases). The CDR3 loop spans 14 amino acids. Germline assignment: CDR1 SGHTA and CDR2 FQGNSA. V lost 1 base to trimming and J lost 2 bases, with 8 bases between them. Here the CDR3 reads CASSLEDSNTEAFF. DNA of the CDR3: TGTGCCAGCAGCTTAGAAGACAGCAACACTGAAGCTTTCTTT.

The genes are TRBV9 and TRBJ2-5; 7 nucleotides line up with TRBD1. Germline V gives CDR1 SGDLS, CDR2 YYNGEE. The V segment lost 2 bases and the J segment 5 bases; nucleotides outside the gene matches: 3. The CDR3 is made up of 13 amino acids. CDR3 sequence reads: CASSVRGLETQYF. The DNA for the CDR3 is TGTGCCAGCAGCGTCAGGGGGTTGGAGACCCAGTACTTC.

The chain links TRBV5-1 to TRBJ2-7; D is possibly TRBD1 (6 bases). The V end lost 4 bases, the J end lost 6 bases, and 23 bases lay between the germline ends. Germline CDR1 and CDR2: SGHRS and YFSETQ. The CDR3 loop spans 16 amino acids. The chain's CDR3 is CASSPEGTTGRGEQYF. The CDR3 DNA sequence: TGCGCCAGCAGCCCGGAAGGGACAACCGGACGGGGCGAGCAGTACTTC.

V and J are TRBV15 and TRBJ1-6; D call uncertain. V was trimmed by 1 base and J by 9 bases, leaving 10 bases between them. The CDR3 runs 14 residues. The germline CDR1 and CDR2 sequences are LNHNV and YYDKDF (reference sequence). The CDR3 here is CATSRVGGGSPLHF. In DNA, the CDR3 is TGTGCCACCAGCAGAGTGGGAGGAGGTTCACCCCTCCACTTT.

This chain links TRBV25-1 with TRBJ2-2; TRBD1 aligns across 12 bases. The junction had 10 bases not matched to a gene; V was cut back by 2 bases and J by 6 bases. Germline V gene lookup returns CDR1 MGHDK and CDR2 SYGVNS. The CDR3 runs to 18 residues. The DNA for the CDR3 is TGTGCCAGCAGTGAAAGAGCCGGGACAGGGGGCGTGTCCGGGGAGCTGTTTTTT. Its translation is CASSERAGTGGVSGELFF.

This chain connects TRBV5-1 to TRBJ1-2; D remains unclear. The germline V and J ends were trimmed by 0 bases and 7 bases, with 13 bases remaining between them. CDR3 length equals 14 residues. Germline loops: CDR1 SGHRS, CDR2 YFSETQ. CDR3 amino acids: CASSLAQARSGYTF. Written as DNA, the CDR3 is TGCGCCAGCAGCTTGGCGCAGGCCCGCAGTGGCTACACCTTC.

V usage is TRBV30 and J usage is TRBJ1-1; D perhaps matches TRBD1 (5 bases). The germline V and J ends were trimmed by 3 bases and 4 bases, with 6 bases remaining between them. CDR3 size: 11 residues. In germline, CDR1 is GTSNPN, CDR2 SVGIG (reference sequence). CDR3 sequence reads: CAWSRVTEAFF. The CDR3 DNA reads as TGTGCCTGGAGCAGGGTCACTGAAGCTTTCTTT.

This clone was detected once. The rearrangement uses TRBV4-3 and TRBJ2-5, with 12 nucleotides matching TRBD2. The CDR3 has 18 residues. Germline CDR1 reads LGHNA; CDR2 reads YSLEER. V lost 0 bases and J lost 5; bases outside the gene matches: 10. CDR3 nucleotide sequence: TGCGCCAGCAGCCAAGATTCGCTAGCGGGGGGGATAGCGGAGACCCAGTACTTC. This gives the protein CASSQDSLAGGIAETQYF.

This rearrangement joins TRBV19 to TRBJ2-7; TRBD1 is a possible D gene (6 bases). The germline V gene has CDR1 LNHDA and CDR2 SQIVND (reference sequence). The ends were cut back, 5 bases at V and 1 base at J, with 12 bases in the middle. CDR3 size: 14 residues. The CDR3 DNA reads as TGTGCCAGTAGTCCCTGGCAGGGGTCCTACGAGCAGTACTTC. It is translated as CASSPWQGSYEQYF.

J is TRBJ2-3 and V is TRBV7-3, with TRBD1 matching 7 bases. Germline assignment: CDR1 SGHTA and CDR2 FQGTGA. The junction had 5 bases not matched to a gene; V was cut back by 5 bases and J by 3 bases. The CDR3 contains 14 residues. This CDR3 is CASSQGVETDTQYF. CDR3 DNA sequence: TGTGCCAGCAGCCAGGGGGTCGAGACAGATACGCAGTATTTT.

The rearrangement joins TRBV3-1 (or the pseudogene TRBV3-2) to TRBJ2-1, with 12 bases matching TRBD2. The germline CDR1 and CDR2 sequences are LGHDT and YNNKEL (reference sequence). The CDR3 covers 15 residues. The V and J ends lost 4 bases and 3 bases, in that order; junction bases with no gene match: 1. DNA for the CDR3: TGTGCCAGCAGCCCACTAGCGGGGGGCTACAATGAGCAGTTCTTC. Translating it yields CASSPLAGGYNEQFF.

The CDR3 DNA reads as TGTGCCAGCAGCACGACTAGCGGGGGTTACAATGAGCAGTTCTTC. This sequence encodes CASSTTSGGYNEQFF. This chain joins TRBV7-2 and TRBJ2-1; 12 nucleotides align to TRBD2. Looked up from germline, CDR1 is SGHTA and CDR2 is FQGNSA. The CDR3 totals 15 residues. Germline trimming cut 5 bases from V and 4 bases from J; bases unmatched to any gene: 3.

CDR3 amino acids: CASSYREGYTF. The CDR3 nucleotides read TGTGCCAGCAGTTACAGAGAGGGCTACACCTTC. The J gene is TRBJ1-2, the V gene TRBV6-2 or TRBV6-3; the D is unclear. V was clipped by 2 bases and J by 8 bases, with 6 bases between them. Germline V gene data show CDR1 as MNHEY and CDR2 as SVGEGT. CDR3 length: 11 amino acids.

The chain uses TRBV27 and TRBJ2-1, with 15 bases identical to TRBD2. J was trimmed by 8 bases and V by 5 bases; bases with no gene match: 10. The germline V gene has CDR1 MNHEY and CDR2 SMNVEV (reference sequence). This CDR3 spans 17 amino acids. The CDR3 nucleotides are TGTGCCAGCAGTGGACTAGCGGGGGGGCGGGGCGGATATGAGCAGTTCTTC. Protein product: CASSGLAGGRGGYEQFF.